A single sample is the source of the 12 T cell receptor beta chains below, sequenced in a study of regulatory T cells in long-lasting Graves disease. Specified time point: persistent/refractory GD, antithyroid drugs over 5 years with positive TRAb. Isolated PBMC RNA provided the starting material for the TCR library. Construction of TCR beta libraries relied on iRepertoire HTBI primers and on Arm-PCR targeting CDR3 regions. In TCRdb, the multiplex PCR reads were re-called with MiXCR into one record per CDR3 protein. The table records approximately 400,000 distinct CDR3 sequences, roughly 25% of them present only once. Source: peripheral blood mononuclear cells (PBMCs), taken when the disease was refractory, from a patient treated with antithyroid drugs. Every receptor here comes from a woman aged 40 to 50 with Graves disease.

The chain combines TRBV6-2 or TRBV6-3 with TRBJ1-1; TRBD1 matches at 7 bases. This CDR3 has 17 amino acids. Germline trimming cut 5 bases from V and 4 bases from J; bases unmatched to any gene: 16. CDR1 is MNHEY and CDR2 is SVGEGT in the germline V gene. CDR3 nucleotides: TGTGCCAGCAGTCCTACAGCCCTACTACAGGGGATCACTGAAGCTTTCTTT. Protein sequence: CASSPTALLQGITEAFF.

This clonotype was detected many times. V usage is TRBV2 and J usage is TRBJ2-2, with unresolved D. Germline V gives CDR1 SNHLY, CDR2 FYNNEI. Trimming stripped 5 bases from V and 2 bases from J, with 9 bases between. This CDR3 comprises 14 residues. The CDR3, as DNA: TGTGCCAGCAGTTTCTCGGGCAACACCGGGGAGCTGTTTTTT. Residues: CASSFSGNTGELFF.

V is TRBV27 and J is TRBJ1-4, with 7 bases identical to TRBD1. CDR3 length: 14 residues. V was pared by 6 bases and J by 2 bases, with 3 bases of the junction left unmatched. Germline V CDR1 and CDR2: MNHEY, SMNVEV (reference sequence). CDR3 loop: CASRDRRTNEKLFF. CDR3 bases: TGTGCCAGCAGGGACAGGAGGACTAATGAAAAACTGTTTTTT.

This clonotype turned up a few times. The chain recombines TRBV6-1 with TRBJ2-7; 11 nucleotides agree with TRBD1. Germline CDR1 is MNHNS and CDR2 is SASEGT. The CDR3 loop spans 14 amino acids. Trimming removed 6 bases from V and 7 bases from J; junction bases left unmatched: 8. CDR3 sequence reads: CASSGGTGGIEQYF. The CDR3 coding sequence is TGTGCCAGCAGCGGCGGGACAGGGGGGATTGAGCAGTACTTC.

This clonotype was seen many times. CDR3 sequence reads: CASSTRACRFNQPQHF. The DNA of the CDR3 is TGTGCCAGCAGCACCCGGGCTTGCCGGTTCAATCAGCCCCAGCATTTT. The rearrangement uses TRBV11-2 and TRBJ1-5; no reliable D call. This CDR3 is 16 amino acids long. The germline CDR1 and CDR2 sequences are SGHAT and FQNNGV. V was cut by 5 bases and J by 3 bases, with 17 bases left in between.

The chain has TRBV6-5 and TRBJ1-1, with 8 bases fitting TRBD1. The germline V gene has CDR1 MNHEY and CDR2 SVGAGI. The CDR3 has 15 amino acids. The J segment lost 3 bases and the V segment lost 4 bases, leaving 7 bases of the junction unmatched. The DNA for the CDR3 is TGTGCCAGCAGTTTTCCCGGGACAGGCTACACTGAAGCTTTCTTT. It is translated as CASSFPGTGYTEAFF.

The gene calls are TRBV3-1 and TRBJ2-7; 10 positions match TRBD2. Trimming cost V 1 base and J 4 bases; bases outside gene matches: 10. This CDR3 is 17 amino acids long. Germline V gene data show CDR1 as LGHDT and CDR2 as YNNKEL (reference sequence). The CDR3 nucleotides read TGTGCCAGCAGCCAAGTTACTAGCGGGAATGGTCTATACGAGCAGTACTTC. It specifies CASSQVTSGNGLYEQYF.

This clonotype was picked up many times. The V call is TRBV2, the J call TRBJ2-4; 9 bases map to TRBD1. Germline CDR1 SNHLY, CDR2 FYNNEI. The CDR3 is made up of 15 amino acids. Unmatched junction bases numbered 5, after V lost 4 bases and J lost 4 bases. The DNA of the CDR3 is TGTGCCAGCAGTGGGACAGGGGCCTCTAAAAACATTCAGTACTTC. Amino acid sequence: CASSGTGASKNIQYF.

This clonotype was seen more than once but under ten times. This chain uses TRBV7-4 with TRBJ2-7; TRBD2 agrees at 10 bases. J was trimmed by 1 base and V by 4 bases; bases with no gene match: 13. CDR3 length: 18 residues. Germline V gene sequence: CDR1 SGHVT, CDR2 SQSDAQ. The CDR3 protein is CASSSRWGLAGVSYEQYF. CDR3 nucleotide sequence: TGTGCCAGCAGCTCAAGGTGGGGTCTAGCGGGGGTTTCCTACGAGCAGTACTTC.

There are many counts of this clonotype. The CDR3 loop is CASSLTLHPGRTEAFF. The CDR3 DNA is TGTGCCAGCAGTTTAACCCTCCACCCCGGGCGAACTGAAGCTTTCTTT. V gene TRBV28 combines with J gene TRBJ1-1; D unresolved. The CDR3 loop spans 16 amino acids. Trimming pared 2 bases from V and 5 bases from J, leaving 18 bases between. Germline lookup yields CDR1 MDHEN and CDR2 SYDVKM.

This clonotype was detected only a few times. This chain connects TRBV28 to TRBJ1-2; D gene uncertain. V lost 5 bases and J lost 5, with 18 bases in between. Germline V gene lookup returns CDR1 MDHEN and CDR2 SYDVKM. The CDR3 has 15 amino acids. This chain's CDR3 is CASSPQEKGGYGYTF. The CDR3 DNA reads TGTGCCAGCAGTCCCCAGGAGAAGGGTGGTTATGGCTACACCTTC.

This clonotype was detected only a few times. The gene calls are TRBV11-2 and TRBJ1-5; no firm D call. The germline V and J ends were trimmed by 0 bases and 2 bases, with 5 bases remaining between them. Germline V gene lookup returns CDR1 SGHAT and CDR2 FQNNGV. The CDR3 extends over 14 amino acids. CDR3 protein: CASSLEIGNQPQHF. The CDR3 nucleotides read TGTGCCAGCAGCTTAGAAATCGGCAATCAGCCCCAGCATTTT.